These 15 T cell receptor beta chains originate from one sample sequenced in a study of CD8 T cells in Susac syndrome. With random hexamers, about 0.5 to 1 ug RNA was reverse transcribed. TCRdb called the immunoSEQ multiplex PCR reads again in MiXCR, with one record for every CDR3 protein. The top ten clones hold roughly 0.4% of a sample with about 47,000 distinct CDR3 sequences, more than 85% of them seen once. Sequenced material: CD8+ T cells from PBMCs. The receptors stem from a human donor in good health.

The chain uses TRBV6-2 or TRBV6-3 and TRBJ2-7; TRBD1 might be the D (5 bases). V lost 8 bases and J lost 0, with 14 bases in between. This CDR3 is built from 14 residues. Germline CDR1 reads MNHEY; CDR2 reads SVGEGT. The CDR3 DNA reads as TGTGCCAGCGGGCCAGGGCGGACCTCCTACGAGCAGTACTTC. Amino acids: CASGPGRTSYEQYF.

The chain joins TRBV6-5 to TRBJ1-1, with D unresolved. Germline CDR1 is MNHEY and CDR2 is SVGAGI. The CDR3 spans 14 residues. V lost 8 bases and J lost 0, with 13 bases in between. The CDR3 loop reads CASSPRVMNTEAFF. The CDR3, as DNA: TGTGCCAGCTCTCCGAGGGTTATGAACACTGAAGCTTTCTTT.

The rearrangement joins TRBV7-7 to TRBJ2-1; D possibly corresponds to TRBD2 (6 bases). Germline V gives CDR1 SSHAT, CDR2 FNYEAQ (reference sequence). The CDR3 runs to 14 residues. Trimming took off 1 base at V and 10 bases at J, with 14 bases between the two ends. CDR3 DNA sequence: TGTGCCAGCAGCTTAGGAAGTCAGGGAGGCGAGCAGTTCTTC. Translated, it gives CASSLGSQGGEQFF.

This clonotype came up a few times. The V call is TRBV30, the J call TRBJ2-5, with D possibly matching TRBD1 (5 bases). This CDR3 is built from 15 residues. The V and J ends lost 1 base and 7 bases respectively, with 19 bases between them. Germline V gene sequence: CDR1 GTSNPN, CDR2 SVGIG (reference sequence). The CDR3 reads CAWSGFVQVQRTQYF. The DNA for the CDR3 is TGTGCCTGGAGTGGTTTTGTACAGGTTCAGCGGACCCAGTACTTC.

The V and J genes are TRBV7-6 and TRBJ2-1, with TRBD2 matching 7 bases. V lost 5 bases and J lost 3; bases outside the gene matches: 4. The germline CDR1 and CDR2 sequences are SGHVS and FNYEAQ. This CDR3 has 14 amino acids. The CDR3 DNA follows: TGTGCCAGCAGCCCTAGCGGATACTACAATGAGCAGTTCTTC. It encodes CASSPSGYYNEQFF.

This clonotype was picked up one time. The chain employs TRBV14 and TRBJ1-1; 12 bases agree with TRBD1. Germline CDR1 is SGHDN and CDR2 is FVKESK. V lost 2 bases to trimming and J lost 5 bases; unmatched junction nucleotides: 3. The CDR3 loop spans 15 amino acids. The CDR3 sequence is CASSQLGQGATEAFF. CDR3 DNA sequence: TGTGCCAGCAGCCAATTGGGACAGGGGGCAACTGAAGCTTTCTTT.

This clonotype was recorded once. V is TRBV12-5 and J is TRBJ1-2; D call uncertain. The germline V and J ends were trimmed by 5 bases and 0 bases, with 1 base remaining between them. Per germline, CDR1 LGHNT and CDR2 FRNRAP. The CDR3 is made up of 11 amino acids. Here the CDR3 DNA reads TGTGCTAGTGGTCCTAACTATGGCTACACCTTC. This codes for CASGPNYGYTF.

The chain recombines TRBV9 with TRBJ2-1; D might be TRBD1 (6 bases). Germline lookup yields CDR1 SGDLS and CDR2 YYNGEE. The V end was cut by 3 bases, the J end by 3 bases, with 10 bases between. The CDR3 is 14 residues long. The CDR3 coding sequence is TGTGCCAGCAGCGCAGGGGACGGCTACAATGAGCAGTTCTTC. Translated, it gives CASSAGDGYNEQFF.

This chain connects TRBV9 to TRBJ1-2; D is possibly TRBD1 (6 bases). V dropped 4 bases and J dropped 6 bases, with 22 bases sitting between them. This CDR3 comprises 16 residues. CDR1 is SGDLS, CDR2 YYNGEE, per germline. The CDR3: CASSPIGQTGGDGYTF. The DNA for the CDR3 is TGTGCCAGCAGCCCGATCGGACAGACAGGCGGCGATGGCTACACCTTC.

V is TRBV11-3 and J is TRBJ2-3; 8 bases match TRBD2. The CDR3 length is 18 residues. The V segment lost 4 bases and the J segment 0 bases; nucleotides outside the gene matches: 12. CDR1 SGHNT and CDR2 YENEEA come from the germline V gene. The CDR3 DNA reads as TGTGCCAGCAGCTCTCGAGGAGAGCGGGAGCCTAGCACAGATACGCAGTATTTT. It yields the protein CASSSRGEREPSTDTQYF.

CDR3 sequence reads: CASSPSGTGSISGELFF. In DNA form, the CDR3 reads TGTGCCAGCAGCCCCTCCGGGACAGGCTCTATTAGCGGGGAGCTGTTTTTT. The chain couples TRBV13 to TRBJ2-2; 8 bases are a match to TRBD1. Looked up from germline, CDR1 is PRHDT and CDR2 is FYEKMQ (reference sequence). The J segment lost 7 bases and the V segment lost 5 bases, leaving 15 bases of the junction unmatched. This CDR3 is 17 amino acids long. Looking up the rest from reference TRBV13 and TRBJ2-2 gives the full variable domain: AAGVIQSPRHLIKEKRETATLKCYPIPRHDTVYWYQQGPGQDPQFLISFYEKMQSDKGSIPDRFSAQQFSDYHSELNMSSLELGDSALYFCASSPSGTGSISGELFFGEGSRLTVL.

This sequence joins TRBV3-1 and TRBJ2-5; no clear D. Germline V gives CDR1 LGHDT, CDR2 YNNKEL (reference sequence). The V and J ends lost 4 bases and 3 bases respectively, with 15 bases between them. The CDR3 is made up of 15 amino acids. DNA of the CDR3: TGTGCCAGCAGCCCCTCGCGACCTTCGGAAGAGACCCAGTACTTC. This sequence encodes CASSPSRPSEETQYF.

This clonotype was picked up one time. The rearrangement uses TRBV3-1 and TRBJ2-2, with D possibly called TRBD1 or TRBD2 (5 bases each). Trimming left V 0 bases short and J 8 bases short, with 16 bases between. Per germline, CDR1 LGHDT and CDR2 YNNKEL (reference sequence). The CDR3 totals 16 residues. The CDR3 DNA reads TGTGCCAGCAGCCAAGATGAGACCCAATGGGGGGGGGAGCTGTTTTTT. Encoded protein: CASSQDETQWGGELFF.

The rearrangement links TRBV11-2 to TRBJ2-7; D uncertain. Germline V gene data show CDR1 as SGHAT and CDR2 as FQNNGV. The CDR3 has 14 residues. Trimming stripped 1 base from V and 3 bases from J, with 10 bases between. Here the CDR3 DNA reads TGTGCCAGCAGCTTAGGTCCCGCGTTCTACGAGCAGTACTTC. As protein: CASSLGPAFYEQYF. Full variable domain (remainder filled in from reference TRBV11-2 and TRBJ2-7): EAGVAQSPRYKIIEKRQSVAFWCNPISGHATLYWYQQILGQGPKLLIQFQNNGVVDDSQLPKDRFSAERLKGVDSTLKIQPAKLEDSAVYLCASSLGPAFYEQYFGPGTRLTVT.

J is TRBJ2-7 and V is TRBV30, with 7 bases that match TRBD1. The J segment lost 0 bases and the V segment lost 5 bases, leaving 1 base of the junction unmatched. Germline values: CDR1 GTSNPN, CDR2 SVGIG (reference sequence). The CDR3 totals 12 residues. CDR3 coding DNA: TGTGCCTGGGGGACAGCCTCCTACGAGCAGTACTTC. It specifies CAWGTASYEQYF. The entire variable domain, with the rest obtained from reference TRBV30 and TRBJ2-7, is as follows: SQTIHQWPATLVQPVGSPLSLECTVEGTSNPNLYWYRQAAGRGLQLLFYSVGIGQISSEVPQNLSASRPQDRQFILSSKKLLLSDSGFYLCAWGTASYEQYFGPGTRLTVT.